This TCR beta chain came from a study of regulatory T cells in long-lasting Graves disease. Study conclusions and caveats: Persistent disease showed a preference for TRBV28, TRBJ1-2 and TRBJ2-5. Among persistent patients, a larger number of public clonotypes were shared (around 2,700) than among newly diagnosed patients (more than 850).

Building the TCR beta libraries relied on iRepertoire HTBI primers, and CDR3 regions underwent Arm-PCR. TCRdb redid the calling of the multiplex PCR reads with MiXCR, one entry per CDR3 protein. This table has 510,000 or so distinct CDR3 sequences, about 11% appearing once. The V end was cut by 0 bases, the J end by 5 bases, with 7 bases between. This CDR3 spans 13 amino acids. Looked up from germline, CDR1 is GTSNPN and CDR2 is SVGIG (reference sequence). In this sample, this clonotype turned up a few times. Its antigen is as yet unknown. Indicated time point: newly diagnosed GD, antithyroid drugs for less than 3 months. The TCR library was made from RNA that had been extracted from PBMCs in TRIzol. These same data were also listed under a study on T cells in Graves' hyperthyroidism and ophthalmopathy.

Source: peripheral blood mononuclear cells (PBMCs), taken at new diagnosis, from a patient treated with antithyroid drugs. The rearrangement links TRBV30 to TRBJ2-2; D unclear. The sequence was collected from a woman between 25 and 40 years old with Graves disease. The CDR3 DNA sequence: TGTGCCTGGAGTGTACTGGGAACCGGGGAGCTGTTTTTT. It codes for CAWSVLGTGELFF.